This T cell receptor (beta chain) was captured in a study of blood T cell repertoires in COVID-19. About the study: Acute and convalescent COVID-19 specimens originated in the United States, Italy and Spain. PBMCs, B-cell-depleted T cells, or T cells were the source of the cDNA or gDNA that made up the material.

This clone turned up a few times. Original processing notes: Estimation of nucleated cell counts was performed using reference gene primer amplification. Sequencing was performed with immunoSEQ multiplex PCR; in TCRdb, only in-frame clones are kept and a portion is missing. That table furnishes V, J and clone size, whereas the DNA furnished D and trimming. The sample records approximately 100,000 clones, almost 85% being singletons. This CDR3 is built from 17 residues. The V and J ends lost 3 bases and 2 bases respectively, with 19 bases between them. Germline V lookup: CDR1 SGHKS, CDR2 YYEKEE (reference sequence).

The sequenced sample was peripheral blood. The clonotype comes from a man between 65 and 79 years old with acute or convalescent COVID-19. The J gene is TRBJ2-3, the V gene TRBV5-5, with no clear D. Written as DNA, the CDR3 is TGTGCCAGCAGCTCCCTTAATTCGGTTTTTCTCACAGATACGCAGTATTTT. It is translated as CASSSLNSVFLTDTQYF.